Listed below are T cell receptor beta chains from one sample, sequenced in a study of CD8 T cells in Susac syndrome. TCRdb re-called the immunoSEQ multiplex PCR reads with MiXCR, one entry per CDR3 protein. The sample has a few hundred thousand distinct CDR3 sequences; approximately 89% are singletons. Sequencing was done on a sample of CD8+ T cells from PBMCs. The receptor source for this set is a human donor with multiple sclerosis. Each CDR3 is given with its conserved first and last residue. A D gene is named only where the DNA matches it firmly. Only some rows state a clone size, as once, few, many or a class for expanded clones.

CDR3nt: TGTGCCAGCAGTGAATTAGCAGCGGGAGTTTCCAATGAGCAGTTCTTC
CDR3aa: CASSELAAGVSNEQFF
abundance: -
len: 16
j_gene: TRBJ2-1
v_gene: TRBV25-1
d_gene: TRBD2

CDR3nt: TGTGCCAGCAGTTTTCTGTTGACAGGGAATTCACCCCTCCACTTT
CDR3aa: CASSFLLTGNSPLHF
abundance: -
len: 15
j_gene: TRBJ1-6
v_gene: TRBV28
d_gene: TRBD1

CDR3nt: TGTGCCAGCAGTTACTCGGCGGGAGAAGGCACAGATACGCAGTATTTT
CDR3aa: CASSYSAGEGTDTQYF
abundance: many
len: 16
j_gene: TRBJ2-3
v_gene: TRBV6-5
d_gene: TRBD2

CDR3nt: TGTGCCATCAGTGAGTTTGGGGAAGGAGAGACCCAGTACTTC
CDR3aa: CAISEFGEGETQYF
abundance: -
len: 14
j_gene: TRBJ2-5
v_gene: TRBV10-3
d_gene: -

CDR3nt: TGTGCCAGCAGTTTAGAGGACAGGGGATCCAGCAGGGATACGCAGTATTTT
CDR3aa: CASSLEDRGSSRDTQYF
abundance: -
len: 17
j_gene: TRBJ2-3
v_gene: TRBV28
d_gene: TRBD1

CDR3nt: TGCGCCAGCAGGCCCGGACTAGCGGGAGCCACCCCCGATGACTACGAGCAGTACTTC
CDR3aa: CASRPGLAGATPDDYEQYF
abundance: -
len: 19
j_gene: TRBJ2-7
v_gene: TRBV5-1
d_gene: TRBD2

CDR3nt: TGTGCCAGCAGCGTCCCAGGGGACGAGCAGTACTTC
CDR3aa: CASSVPGDEQYF
abundance: -
len: 12
j_gene: TRBJ2-7
v_gene: TRBV7-9
d_gene: -

CDR3nt: TGTGCCAGCAGCGTAAGACAGGGACTATGGCCCCAGCATTTT
CDR3aa: CASSVRQGLWPQHF
abundance: once
len: 14
j_gene: TRBJ1-5
v_gene: TRBV5-8
d_gene: TRBD1

CDR3nt: TGTGCCAGCAGCTTAGTTAGTGGGAGTGAGGATACGCAGTATTTT
CDR3aa: CASSLVSGSEDTQYF
abundance: -
len: 15
j_gene: TRBJ2-3
v_gene: TRBV7-8
d_gene: -

CDR3nt: TGTGCCAGTAGCATCGAGTGGGGACCAAATCAGCCCCAGCATTTT
CDR3aa: CASSIEWGPNQPQHF
abundance: -
len: 15
j_gene: TRBJ1-5
v_gene: TRBV19
d_gene: -

CDR3nt: TGTGCCAGCACTGGAGACCGGGACAGGGGGAATGAAAAACTGTTTTTT
CDR3aa: CASTGDRDRGNEKLFF
abundance: -
len: 16
j_gene: TRBJ1-4
v_gene: TRBV2
d_gene: TRBD1

CDR3nt: TGTGCCAGCAGCGAGTCCCACCTTTTTAGCACCTACAATGAGCAGTTCTTC
CDR3aa: CASSESHLFSTYNEQFF
abundance: -
len: 17
j_gene: TRBJ2-1
v_gene: TRBV9
d_gene: -

CDR3nt: TGCGCCAGCGAGCCAGCCTCAGAAGAGACCCAGTACTTC
CDR3aa: CASEPASEETQYF
abundance: -
len: 13
j_gene: TRBJ2-5
v_gene: TRBV10-2
d_gene: -

CDR3nt: TGTGCCAGCAGCTCTAGCGGGAGGGGTTCTGAGCAGTTCTTC
CDR3aa: CASSSSGRGSEQFF
abundance: -
len: 14
j_gene: TRBJ2-1
v_gene: TRBV11-2
d_gene: TRBD2

CDR3nt: TGTGCCAGCAGTTACGAGGGAAACGCCTTCTATGGCTACACCTTC
CDR3aa: CASSYEGNAFYGYTF
abundance: -
len: 15
j_gene: TRBJ1-2
v_gene: TRBV6-6
d_gene: -

CDR3nt: TGTGCCTGGAGTGTAGACTCAACCACCTACGAGCAGTACTTC
CDR3aa: CAWSVDSTTYEQYF
abundance: -
len: 14
j_gene: TRBJ2-7
v_gene: TRBV30
d_gene: -

CDR3nt: TGTGCCAGCAGTTATGTGGAACAGGACGCCGACCTCTATGGCTACACCTTC
CDR3aa: CASSYVEQDADLYGYTF
abundance: few
len: 17
j_gene: TRBJ1-2
v_gene: TRBV6-5
d_gene: -

CDR3nt: TGTGCCAGCAGTTACCCTATCTGGCGGGAGGGAAACAATGAGCAGTTCTTC
CDR3aa: CASSYPIWREGNNEQFF
abundance: -
len: 17
j_gene: TRBJ2-1
v_gene: TRBV6-2/TRBV6-3
d_gene: TRBD2

CDR3nt: TGTGCCAGCAGTCCTCCCTGGACTACCACAGATACGCAGTATTTT
CDR3aa: CASSPPWTTTDTQYF
abundance: -
len: 15
j_gene: TRBJ2-3
v_gene: TRBV27
d_gene: -

CDR3nt: TGCGCCAGCAGCCAAGATGCACTTCCAAAGAGCTCCTACAATGAGCAGTTCTTC
CDR3aa: CASSQDALPKSSYNEQFF
abundance: -
len: 18
j_gene: TRBJ2-1
v_gene: TRBV4-3
d_gene: -

CDR3nt: TGTGCCAGCAGCTTAGTTGTGGCAGGGGGCACTGAAGCTTTCTTT
CDR3aa: CASSLVVAGGTEAFF
abundance: -
len: 15
j_gene: TRBJ1-1
v_gene: TRBV11-2
d_gene: TRBD1

CDR3nt: TGCGCCAGCCCCTTGGCCCTTCCAGGACTAGCGGGAGACAAAGGGAATGGCACCGGGGAGCTGTTTTTT
CDR3aa: CASPLALPGLAGDKGNGTGELFF
abundance: -
len: 23
j_gene: TRBJ2-2
v_gene: TRBV5-1
d_gene: TRBD2

CDR3nt: TGCAGTGCTAGCGGTATAGTCTACAATGAGCAGTTCTTC
CDR3aa: CSASGIVYNEQFF
abundance: -
len: 13
j_gene: TRBJ2-1
v_gene: TRBV20-1
d_gene: -

CDR3nt: TGTGCCAGCAGTTACTCCGGACCAGGGGGAGGAGATACGCAGTATTTT
CDR3aa: CASSYSGPGGGDTQYF
abundance: -
len: 16
j_gene: TRBJ2-3
v_gene: TRBV6-5
d_gene: -

CDR3nt: TGTGCCAGCAGCCAACTAGGGGCAGATACGCAGTATTTT
CDR3aa: CASSQLGADTQYF
abundance: -
len: 13
j_gene: TRBJ2-3
v_gene: TRBV14
d_gene: -

CDR3nt: TGTGCCAGTAGTAGGACTCTCCGATGGGACGAGCAGTACTTC
CDR3aa: CASSRTLRWDEQYF
abundance: once
len: 14
j_gene: TRBJ2-7
v_gene: TRBV19
d_gene: -

CDR3nt: TGTGCCAGCAGTTACTCGAACAGCCCCACAGATACGCAGTATTTT
CDR3aa: CASSYSNSPTDTQYF
abundance: -
len: 15
j_gene: TRBJ2-3
v_gene: TRBV6-2/TRBV6-3
d_gene: -

CDR3nt: TGTGCCAGCAGTTGGACAGCCATGGGCCCTGGAAACACCATATATTTT
CDR3aa: CASSWTAMGPGNTIYF
abundance: -
len: 16
j_gene: TRBJ1-3
v_gene: TRBV6-2/TRBV6-3
d_gene: -